This TCR beta chain was captured by sequencing in a study of T cell responses to AZD1222 COVID-19 vaccine. Germline lookup yields CDR1 LNHDA and CDR2 SQIVND (reference sequence). This CDR3 is 16 amino acids long. V was pared by 7 bases and J by 6 bases, with 14 bases of the junction left unmatched. Sequencing was performed with immunoSEQ multiplex PCR; in TCRdb, only in-frame clones are kept and a portion is missing. The sample shows 140,000 to 150,000 clones, about 93% of them seen only once. This clone was detected only once. The chain recombines TRBV19 with TRBJ1-1, with 10 bases aligning to TRBD1. Sequencing was performed on peripheral blood, taken on day 0 of AZD1222 vaccination. The TCR originated in an adult in good health. DNA for the CDR3: TGTGCCAGTAACGGACAGGGGGTTTTTCAATTTTCTGAAGCTTTCTTT. It codes for CASNGQGVFQFSEAFF.